The present TCR beta chain was sequenced within a study of human T cells and chemical hapten exposure. Study as a whole: Patients, a majority of them female, were diagnosed with alopecia areata, totalis or universalis. Small pooled library volume differences chiefly drove per-sample TCR yield variation.

Details on this clonotype: Its antigen is undetermined.

Time point reported: patch test 1, 2 weeks after DPC sensitization. Documented treatment: therapeutic diphenylcyclopropenone sensitization with weekly scalp DPC. Staff drew blood before applying each patch test. General study results and limits: Sensitizing with DPC caused no change in TCRs above 1 in 1000 frequency.

Each CDR3 protein gets one entry after TCRdb re-called the RACE reads with MiXCR. The sample lists 100,000 or so distinct CDR3 sequences; roughly a tenth were seen once. The CDR3 has 17 amino acids. CDR1 and CDR2 (germline): KGHSH, LQKENI. The ends lost 3 bases at V and 2 bases at J; junction bases unmatched: 4. This chain links TRBV18 with TRBJ2-2; 12 bases map to TRBD1. The origin of this receptor is a man between 35 and 55 years old with alopecia areata. Some clones in this sample may be carry-over from other donors' samples. This specimen consisted of whole blood, obtained in connection with sensitization to the hapten diphenylcyclopropenone (DPC). This chain's CDR3 is CASSPPGTGGNTGELFF. The DNA for the CDR3 is TGTGCCAGCTCACCGCCTGGGACAGGGGGCAACACCGGGGAGCTGTTTTTT.